These 19 T cell receptor beta chains originate from one sample sequenced in a study of control samples from healthy donors and cancer patients. The assay was immunoSEQ multiplex PCR, and TCRdb's table has in-frame clones only and misses some. Here the sample spans about 52,000 clones, 95% being singletons. Source material: blood. All receptors derive from a young man in good health.

The chain links TRBV7-9 to TRBJ1-4; TRBD1 agrees at 7 bases. Germline lookup yields CDR1 SEHNR and CDR2 FQNEAQ (reference sequence). With V trimmed by 2 bases and J by 7 bases, 7 bases remained unmatched. The CDR3 contains 15 residues. CDR3 nucleotides: TGTGCCAGCAGCTTACGTGCAGGGGGGAGTGAAAAACTGTTTTTT. Protein product: CASSLRAGGSEKLFF.

V and J are TRBV12-3 or TRBV12-4 and TRBJ1-5; 8 positions match TRBD1. The CDR3 is 13 residues long. The J segment lost 5 bases and the V segment lost 6 bases, leaving 3 bases of the junction unmatched. The CDR3 DNA follows: TGTGCCAGCAGCCGGGACAGGCATCAGCCCCAGCATTTT. Encoded protein: CASSRDRHQPQHF.

This rearrangement joins TRBV2 to TRBJ2-3; D could derive from TRBD1 or TRBD2 (6 bases each). Germline V gene lookup returns CDR1 SNHLY and CDR2 FYNNEI. V gave up 3 bases and J gave up 2 bases, with 12 bases separating them. This CDR3 is built from 15 residues. This chain's CDR3 is CASSEPGGPTDTQYF. CDR3 DNA sequence: TGTGCCAGCAGTGAGCCCGGGGGCCCCACAGATACGCAGTATTTT. Supplemented by reference TRBV2 and TRBJ2-3, the full variable domain reads EPEVTQTPSHQVTQMGQEVILRCVPISNHLYFYWYRQILGQKVEFLVSFYNNEISEKSEIFDDQFSVERPDGSNFTLKIRSTKLEDSAMYFCASSEPGGPTDTQYFGPGTRLTVL.

The chain combines TRBV6-4 with TRBJ2-7; D not resolved. The germline gives CDR1 MRHNA, CDR2 SNTAGT. V lost 4 bases to trimming and J lost 7 bases, with 14 bases between them. The CDR3 length is 13 residues. This CDR3 is CASSVRSQGEQYF. The CDR3 nucleotides are TGTGCCAGCAGTGTGCGGTCTCAAGGGGAGCAGTACTTC.

The V gene is TRBV28, the J gene TRBJ2-1, with 9 bases fitting TRBD1. J gave up 0 bases and V 5 bases, and 2 bases lay outside the gene matches. This CDR3 comprises 15 residues. The germline CDR1 and CDR2 sequences are MDHEN and SYDVKM. This CDR3 reads CASSDRGGSYNEQFF. CDR3 sequence (DNA): TGTGCCAGCAGTGACAGGGGGGGCTCCTACAATGAGCAGTTCTTC.

The chain couples TRBV6-1 to TRBJ1-6; 8 nucleotides line up with TRBD1. The J segment lost 11 bases and the V segment lost 0 bases, leaving 6 bases of the junction unmatched. Germline V lookup: CDR1 MNHNS, CDR2 SASEGT. This CDR3 region has 15 residues. The CDR3 reads CASSEAPQGETPLHF. DNA of the CDR3: TGTGCCAGCAGTGAAGCGCCACAGGGGGAGACACCCCTCCACTTT.

This chain uses TRBV19 with TRBJ1-2, with D possibly being TRBD1 (6 bases). Between the trimmed V and J ends, which lost 6 bases and 4 bases, there was a span of 21 bases. The CDR3 is made up of 16 amino acids. The germline CDR1 and CDR2 sequences are LNHDA and SQIVND (reference sequence). The CDR3 DNA is TGTGCCAGTAGACAGGGCCCCACCTCTTACATCTATGGCTACACCTTC. It encodes CASRQGPTSYIYGYTF.

The rearrangement links TRBV27 to TRBJ1-5, with D unresolved. This CDR3 has 16 residues. In germline, CDR1 is MNHEY, CDR2 SMNVEV (reference sequence). Trimming removed 4 bases from V and 2 bases from J, with 15 bases in between. CDR3 in DNA: TGTGCCAGCAGTTCTGGCCCTGAGACGGGCAATCAGCCCCAGCATTTT. Protein product: CASSSGPETGNQPQHF.

This chain connects TRBV18 to TRBJ2-3; the D gene could be TRBD1 or TRBD2 (5 bases each). The germline V and J ends were trimmed by 1 base and 0 bases, with 5 bases remaining between them. There are 14 residues in the CDR3. Germline V gene data show CDR1 as KGHSH and CDR2 as LQKENI. In DNA form, the CDR3 reads TGTGCCAGCTCACCACGGGACAGCACAGATACGCAGTATTTT. Protein: CASSPRDSTDTQYF.

The chain employs TRBV6-5 and TRBJ2-7, with unresolved D. CDR1 MNHEY and CDR2 SVGAGI come from the germline V gene. V was pared by 6 bases and J by 2 bases, with 17 bases between. The CDR3 loop spans 15 amino acids. The CDR3: CASSQDPSHAYEQYF. In nucleotides, the CDR3 is TGTGCCAGCAGCCAAGACCCCTCGCACGCCTACGAGCAGTACTTC.

The chain has TRBV9 and TRBJ2-2; D remains unclear. The CDR3 has 14 amino acids. V lost 0 bases and J lost 4, with 7 bases in between. Germline V CDR1 and CDR2: SGDLS, YYNGEE. CDR3: CASSVEPSTGELFF. DNA of the CDR3: TGTGCCAGCAGCGTAGAACCCTCCACCGGGGAGCTGTTTTTT.

CDR3 amino acids: CASSRDSGQETQYF. The CDR3 nucleotides are TGTGCCAGTAGTAGAGATAGCGGGCAAGAGACCCAGTACTTC. The chain employs TRBV19 and TRBJ2-5; TRBD2 agrees at 7 bases. V shed 4 bases and J 2 bases; nucleotides not matched to a gene: 4. Germline V gene data show CDR1 as LNHDA and CDR2 as SQIVND (reference sequence). The CDR3 runs 14 residues. Based on the CDR3 plus reference TRBV19 and TRBJ2-5, the full variable domain is DGGITQSPKYLFRKEGQNVTLSCEQNLNHDAMYWYRQDPGQGLRLIYYSQIVNDFQKGDIAEGYSVSREKKESFPLTVTSAQKNPTAFYLCASSRDSGQETQYFGPGTRLLVL.

This clone came up a few times. The chain has TRBV9 and TRBJ2-1; TRBD2 matches 9 bases. This CDR3 is 14 amino acids long. Germline CDR1 reads SGDLS; CDR2 reads YYNGEE. Trimming at V came to 0 bases and at J to 6 bases, leaving 1 base not matched to a gene. The CDR3: CASSVGTSANEQFF. Here the CDR3 DNA reads TGTGCCAGCAGCGTAGGGACTAGCGCCAATGAGCAGTTCTTC.

There are a few counts of this clone. This chain joins TRBV6-5 and TRBJ1-4, with D uncertain. V lost 7 bases to trimming and J lost 8 bases, with 17 bases between them. This CDR3 is built from 14 residues. Looked up from germline, CDR1 is MNHEY and CDR2 is SVGAGI. DNA for the CDR3: TGTGCCAGCAAGAACTCCAGGAATAGGGAAAAACTGTTTTTT. This translates into CASKNSRNREKLFF.

This chain links TRBV6-5 with TRBJ2-7, with 10 nucleotides matching TRBD2. V dropped 7 bases and J dropped 2; count of bases not matched to a gene: 8. Germline V CDR1 and CDR2: MNHEY, SVGAGI. This CDR3 is built from 15 residues. The CDR3 here is CASNPGTSVTYEQYF. CDR3 coding DNA: TGTGCCAGCAATCCCGGGACTAGCGTAACCTACGAGCAGTACTTC.

The V call is TRBV5-4, the J call TRBJ1-1; 8 bases are a match to TRBD1. Trimming removed 5 bases from V and 0 bases from J; junction bases left unmatched: 9. From germline, CDR1 is SGHNT and CDR2 YYREEE (reference sequence). The CDR3 sequence is 16 residues long. The chain's CDR3 is CASSPPGTGMNTEAFF. The CDR3 nucleotides read TGTGCCAGCAGTCCACCCGGGACAGGAATGAACACTGAAGCTTTCTTT.

The chain employs TRBV11-2 and TRBJ2-7; maybe TRBD2 (6 bases). Looked up from germline, CDR1 is SGHAT and CDR2 is FQNNGV. The CDR3 covers 15 residues. V dropped 0 bases and J dropped 3 bases, with 12 bases sitting between them. As DNA, the CDR3 is TGTGCCAGCAGCTTAGAACGGGACTTAAACTACGAGCAGTACTTC. Its protein is CASSLERDLNYEQYF.

Written as DNA, the CDR3 is TGCAGCGTTACTGCGGGAGGTGGGCAAGAGACCCAGTACTTC. Translation: CSVTAGGGQETQYF. The chain uses TRBV29-1 and TRBJ2-5, with TRBD2 matching 8 bases. With 5 bases clipped from V and 2 bases from J, the junction kept 7 bases outside the gene matches. Looked up from germline, CDR1 is SQVTM and CDR2 is ANQGSEA. The CDR3 covers 14 residues.

V and J are TRBV6-6 and TRBJ1-1; the D gene is possibly TRBD1 (5 bases). V was trimmed by 7 bases and J by 1 base, leaving 13 bases between them. CDR3 length: 14 residues. Germline CDR1 reads MNHNY; CDR2 reads SVGAGI (reference sequence). The CDR3 DNA reads TGTGCCAGCATAGGTCCTGGGGCGAACACTGAAGCTTTCTTT. This gives the protein CASIGPGANTEAFF.